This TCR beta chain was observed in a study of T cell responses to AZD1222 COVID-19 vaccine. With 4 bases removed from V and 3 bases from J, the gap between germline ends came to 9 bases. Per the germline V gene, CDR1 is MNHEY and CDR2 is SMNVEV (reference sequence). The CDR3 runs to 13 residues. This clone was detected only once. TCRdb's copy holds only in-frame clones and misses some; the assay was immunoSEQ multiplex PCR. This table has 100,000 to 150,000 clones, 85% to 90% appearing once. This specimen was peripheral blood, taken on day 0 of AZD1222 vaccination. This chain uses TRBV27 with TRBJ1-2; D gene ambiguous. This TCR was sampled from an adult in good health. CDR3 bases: TGTGCCAGCAGTTACCGGGCCTACTATGGCTACACCTTC. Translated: CASSYRAYYGYTF.